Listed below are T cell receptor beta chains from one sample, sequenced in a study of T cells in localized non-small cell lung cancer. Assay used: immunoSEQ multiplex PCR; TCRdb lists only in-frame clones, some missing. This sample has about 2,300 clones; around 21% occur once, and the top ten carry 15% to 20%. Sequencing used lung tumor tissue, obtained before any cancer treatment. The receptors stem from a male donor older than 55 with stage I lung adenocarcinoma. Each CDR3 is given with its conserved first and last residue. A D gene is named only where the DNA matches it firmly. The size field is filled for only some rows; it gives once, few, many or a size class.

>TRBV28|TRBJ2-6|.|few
TGTGCCAGCAGCAATCAAGGCTCTGGGGCCAACGTCCTGACTTTC
CASSNQGSGANVLTF
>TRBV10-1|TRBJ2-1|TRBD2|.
TGCGCCAGCAGTGAGGTCCCGACTAGCGGGGACTACAATGAGCAGTTCTTC
CASSEVPTSGDYNEQFF
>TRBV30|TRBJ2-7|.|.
TGTGCCTGGACCGGGGGACCCTTCAACTCCTACGAGCAGTACTTC
CAWTGGPFNSYEQYF
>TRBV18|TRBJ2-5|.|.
TGTGCCAGCTCACCAGCGAGAGGGGAGGAGACCCAGTACTTC
CASSPARGEETQYF
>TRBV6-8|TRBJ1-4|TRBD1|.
TGTGCCAGCAGACAGCCCGGGACAGGGAATGAAAAACTGTTTTTT
CASRQPGTGNEKLFF
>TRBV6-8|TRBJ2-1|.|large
TGTGCCAGCAGGAGGAGGGGGACCGCCTACAATGAGCAGTTCTTC
CASRRRGTAYNEQFF
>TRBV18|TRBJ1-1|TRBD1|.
TGTGCCAGCTCACCGCGACAGGGGAACACTGAAGCTTTCTTT
CASSPRQGNTEAFF
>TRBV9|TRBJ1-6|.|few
TGTGCCAGCAGCGTAGAAGGGATGACAGCTAATTCACCCCTCCACTTT
CASSVEGMTANSPLHF
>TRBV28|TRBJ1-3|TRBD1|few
TGTGCCAGCAGTTCCGGGACAGGGGTTGGAAACACCATATATTTT
CASSSGTGVGNTIYF
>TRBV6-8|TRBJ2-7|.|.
TGTGCCAGCACCATCATGGGGGTATCCTACGAGCAGTACTTC
CASTIMGVSYEQYF
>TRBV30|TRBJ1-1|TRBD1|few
TGTGCCTGGTTCCGGGACAGGAACACTGAAGCTTTCTTT
CAWFRDRNTEAFF
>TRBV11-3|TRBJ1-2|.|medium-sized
TGTGCCAGCAGCCCCTCGAGGACAGCCAACTATGGCTACACCTTC
CASSPSRTANYGYTF
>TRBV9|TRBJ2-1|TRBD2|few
TGTGCCAGCAGCGTATCCCCCCGACTAGCGGAGAATGAGCAGTTCTTC
CASSVSPRLAENEQFF
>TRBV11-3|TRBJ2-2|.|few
TGTGCCAGCAGCTACACTCCGGGACTCAACACCGGGGAGCTGTTTTTT
CASSYTPGLNTGELFF
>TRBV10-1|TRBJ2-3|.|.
TGCGCCAGCAGTGAGTCAGGCGGGATAGATACGCAGTATTTT
CASSESGGIDTQYF
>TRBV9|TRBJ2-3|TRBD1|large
TGTGCCAGCAGTACAGGGGCCACTAGCACAGATACGCAGTATTTT
CASSTGATSTDTQYF
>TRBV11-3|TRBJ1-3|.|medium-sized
TGTGCCAGCAGCTCCGACCCAGCAGGGAGTGGAAACACCATATATTTT
CASSSDPAGSGNTIYF
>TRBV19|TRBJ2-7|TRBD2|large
TGTGCCAGTACCTTGACTAGCGGGAGCTCCTACGAGCAGTACTTC
CASTLTSGSSYEQYF
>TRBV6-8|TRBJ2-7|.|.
TGTGCCAGCACAAATCCCATCGACGTGTTGTACGAGCAGTACTTC
CASTNPIDVLYEQYF
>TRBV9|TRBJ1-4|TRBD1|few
TGTGCCAGCAGCGCTTACGACAGGGGAGGTGAAAAACTGTTTTTT
CASSAYDRGGEKLFF
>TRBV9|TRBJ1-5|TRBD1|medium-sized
TGTGCCAGCAGAGCGTGGGTGGGGCCAGGGGGAGACTGCAATCAGCCCCAGCATTTT
CASRAWVGPGGDCNQPQHF
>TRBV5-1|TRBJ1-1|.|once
TGCGCCAGCAGCTTGGCAGGGATCAAGGCTGAAGCTTTCTTT
CASSLAGIKAEAFF
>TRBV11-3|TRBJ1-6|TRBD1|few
TGTGCCAGCAGCCCGGATCTAGGGACAGGGGATTCACCCCTCCACTTT
CASSPDLGTGDSPLHF
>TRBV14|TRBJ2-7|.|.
TGTGCCAGCAGCCCGCAGCTATCCTCTCTCTCCTACGAGCAGTACTTC
CASSPQLSSLSYEQYF
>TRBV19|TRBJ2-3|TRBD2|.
TGTGCCACCCTAGCGGGGGGGCATACGCAGTATTTT
CATLAGGHTQYF
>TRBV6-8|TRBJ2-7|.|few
TGTGCCAGCAGCCTGGGATCAGCCTACGAGCAGTACTTC
CASSLGSAYEQYF
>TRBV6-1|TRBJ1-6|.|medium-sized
TGTGCCAGCAGTGAAGATCAGGGTTCCTATAATTCACCCCTCCACTTT
CASSEDQGSYNSPLHF
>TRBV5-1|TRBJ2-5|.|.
TGCGCCAGCAGCTTGGGTGGGGAAGGGCCCCAAGAGACCCAGTACTTC
CASSLGGEGPQETQYF
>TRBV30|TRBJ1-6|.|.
TGTGCCTGGAGGAGTGGGGCAGACGGTAATTCACCCCTCCACTTT
CAWRSGADGNSPLHF
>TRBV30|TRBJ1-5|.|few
TGTGCCTGGAGTGGCGCCGCGGGTCAGCCCCAGCATTTT
CAWSGAAGQPQHF
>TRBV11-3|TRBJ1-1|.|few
TGTGCCAGCAGCTTAGGAGACAGGTTAAGGACTGAAGCTTTCTTT
CASSLGDRLRTEAFF
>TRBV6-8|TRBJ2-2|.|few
TGTGCCAGCAGTTACTCGCGCAGGGCAGGCACCGGGGAGCTGTTTTTT
CASSYSRRAGTGELFF
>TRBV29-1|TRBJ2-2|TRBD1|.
TGCAGCGTTGCGACACATCAGGGGGCGAAAGCCGGGGAGCTGTTTTTT
CSVATHQGAKAGELFF
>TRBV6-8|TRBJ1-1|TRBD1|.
TGTGCCAGCCGGGGACAGGGCGAAACTGAAGCTTTCTTT
CASRGQGETEAFF
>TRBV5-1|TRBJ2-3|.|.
TGCGCCAGCAGCTATTCACAAGCCCACACAGATACGCAGTATTTT
CASSYSQAHTDTQYF
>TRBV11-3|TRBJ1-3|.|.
TGTGCTAGCAGCTTAGGTACAGGGTCTGGAAACACCATATATTTT
CASSLGTGSGNTIYF
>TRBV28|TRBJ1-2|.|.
TGTGCCAGCAGTTTAGAAGGCAGGGGCGGCTATGGCTACACCTTC
CASSLEGRGGYGYTF
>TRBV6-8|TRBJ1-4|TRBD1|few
TGTGCCAGCAGGGCGACAGGGGGCGCAGAAAAACTGTTTTTT
CASRATGGAEKLFF
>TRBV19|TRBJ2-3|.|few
TGTGCCAGTGCAGACATTACTAGCACAGATACGCAGTATTTT
CASADITSTDTQYF
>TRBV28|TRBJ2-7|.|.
TGTGCCAGCAGCCCCGGGGGTAGGGGTTACGAGCAGTACTTC
CASSPGGRGYEQYF